The rows below give T cell receptor beta chains drawn from one sample of a study of cytomegalovirus exposure and HLA in healthy donors. Produced via immunoSEQ multiplex PCR; TCRdb's table is partial and in-frame only. The sample consists of some 330,000 clones, 86% of them appearing once. Sequenced sample: PBMCs. The receptor set was obtained from a woman between 18 and 30 years old in good health and CMV-seronegative. Both conserved end residues are part of each CDR3. D genes are given only for firm matches. Part of the rows lack a size; the others show once, few, many or a class for expanded clones.

d_call	clone_size	j_call	cdr3_length	v_call	cdr3_aa	cdr3_nt
TRBD2	-	TRBJ2-5	16	TRBV18	CASSRALTSGQETQYF	TGTGCCAGCTCCCGCGCCCTGACTAGCGGGCAGGAGACCCAGTACTTC
TRBD1	once	TRBJ2-2	14	TRBV6-5	CASWDRAGTGELFF	TGTGCCAGCTGGGACAGGGCCGGCACCGGGGAGCTGTTTTTT
-	-	TRBJ1-3	16	TRBV5-1	CASSLGMAEPGNTIYF	TGCGCCAGCAGCTTGGGTATGGCTGAACCTGGAAACACCATATATTTT
-	few	TRBJ1-1	13	TRBV7-2	CASSLGEDTEAFF	TGTGCCAGCAGCCTCGGGGAGGACACTGAAGCTTTCTTT
TRBD1	-	TRBJ1-1	16	TRBV7-8	CASSLAAGGLNTEAFF	TGTGCCAGCAGCTTAGCGGCAGGGGGCCTGAACACTGAAGCTTTCTTT
-	once	TRBJ2-7	14	TRBV18	CASSLGTPLYEQYF	TGTGCCAGCTCCCTCGGGACACCCCTCTACGAGCAGTACTTC
TRBD2	-	TRBJ2-2	16	TRBV5-1	CASSRLAGAAAGELFF	TGCGCCAGCAGCCGACTAGCGGGAGCAGCGGCCGGGGAGCTGTTTTTT
-	once	TRBJ2-6	15	TRBV28	CASTWRGSGANVLTF	TGTGCCAGCACTTGGAGGGGTTCTGGGGCCAACGTCCTGACTTTC
-	-	TRBJ1-1	17	TRBV7-9	CASSLVLSQGQNTEAFF	TGTGCCAGCAGCCTTGTTCTTTCCCAGGGACAGAACACTGAAGCTTTCTTT
TRBD2	once	TRBJ2-1	17	TRBV5-4	CASSPGLAGPYHNEQFF	TGTGCCAGCAGCCCGGGACTAGCGGGACCGTACCACAATGAGCAGTTCTTC
TRBD2	-	TRBJ2-1	16	TRBV6-5	CASSYSGTRPFNEQFF	TGTGCCAGCAGTTACTCGGGGACTAGACCATTTAATGAGCAGTTCTTC
TRBD1	-	TRBJ1-1	15	TRBV29-1	CSVEPRGPLGTEAFF	TGCAGCGTTGAGCCCAGGGGGCCCTTGGGCACTGAAGCTTTCTTT
TRBD1	-	TRBJ2-2	15	TRBV6-5	CASSATGWGTGELFF	TGTGCCAGCAGTGCGACAGGGTGGGGCACCGGGGAGCTGTTTTTT
TRBD2	-	TRBJ2-2	18	TRBV4-2	CASSRGLAGVLFTGELFF	TGTGCCAGCAGCCGCGGACTAGCGGGAGTTCTATTCACCGGGGAGCTGTTTTTT
-	-	TRBJ1-1	15	TRBV5-1	CASSPNPGVGTEAFF	TGCGCCAGCAGCCCAAATCCCGGGGTGGGCACTGAAGCTTTCTTT
-	-	TRBJ1-2	12	TRBV28	CASSLTEGGYTF	TGTGCCAGCAGTTTAACAGAGGGCGGCTACACCTTC
-	-	TRBJ2-3	14	TRBV6-1	CASSERDPQDTQYF	TGTGCCAGCAGTGAGCGGGACCCTCAAGATACGCAGTATTTT
TRBD1	-	TRBJ2-7	15	TRBV28	CASSPETGGPYEQYF	TGTGCCAGCAGTCCCGAGACAGGGGGCCCCTACGAGCAGTACTTC
-	few	TRBJ1-2	12	TRBV2	CASSDGTYGYTF	TGTGCCAGCAGTGACGGTACCTATGGCTACACCTTC
-	-	TRBJ1-1	15	TRBV28	CASSFPGTGRTEAFF	TGTGCCAGCAGTTTCCCCGGGACTGGGCGCACTGAAGCTTTCTTT
-	once	TRBJ2-7	13	TRBV5-1	CASKKDSWDEQYF	TGCGCCAGCAAGAAAGACTCTTGGGACGAGCAGTACTTC
-	few	TRBJ2-7	15	TRBV4-2	CASSQEWGGFYEQYF	TGTGCCAGCAGCCAAGAATGGGGCGGATTCTACGAGCAGTACTTC
TRBD2	-	TRBJ2-1	14	TRBV9	CASSASGIHNEQFF	TGTGCCAGCAGCGCTAGCGGGATCCACAATGAGCAGTTCTTC
-	-	TRBJ2-7	17	TRBV27	CASSLVSRDIGTDEQYF	TGTGCCAGCAGTTTAGTATCCCGGGACATAGGGACGGACGAGCAGTACTTC
-	-	TRBJ1-1	17	TRBV4-1	CASSQDFEGSMNTEAFF	TGCGCCAGCAGCCAAGATTTTGAGGGATCCATGAACACTGAAGCTTTCTTT
TRBD1	-	TRBJ1-5	20	TRBV6-1	CASSEGRERGRLYSNQPQHF	TGTGCCAGCAGTGAAGGTCGAGAAAGGGGGCGACTGTATAGCAATCAGCCCCAGCATTTT
-	-	TRBJ2-3	15	TRBV9	CASSLRESRADTQYF	TGTGCCAGCAGCCTACGGGAGTCCCGGGCAGATACGCAGTATTTT
TRBD2	-	TRBJ2-1	14	TRBV7-9	CASSLDGGSYEQFF	TGTGCCAGCAGCTTAGATGGCGGGAGTTATGAGCAGTTCTTC
-	-	TRBJ2-5	13	TRBV5-1	CASSLAAKETQYF	TGCGCCAGCAGCTTGGCCGCGAAAGAGACCCAGTACTTC
TRBD2	-	TRBJ2-1	15	TRBV4-1	CASSSPIAGIYEQFF	TGCGCCAGCAGCTCCCCGATAGCGGGTATCTATGAGCAGTTCTTC
-	-	TRBJ2-1	11	TRBV9	CASSDSSKQFF	TGTGCCAGCAGCGACTCTTCAAAGCAGTTCTTC
-	-	TRBJ2-7	17	TRBV19	CASSILRAAGAPYEQYF	TGTGCCAGTAGTATACTCCGGGCGGCAGGGGCTCCCTACGAGCAGTACTTC
-	-	TRBJ2-1	13	TRBV27	CASSLSSVGEQFF	TGTGCCAGCAGTTTATCCTCGGTTGGTGAGCAGTTCTTC
-	-	TRBJ1-1	17	TRBV4-1	CASSAQGSSWQNTEAFF	TGCGCCAGCAGCGCACAGGGATCCTCTTGGCAAAACACTGAAGCTTTCTTT
TRBD1	-	TRBJ1-1	16	TRBV6-6	CASTRTGTGGNTEAFF	TGTGCCAGCACCCGGACAGGCACCGGGGGTAACACTGAAGCTTTCTTT
-	-	TRBJ2-7	14	TRBV19	CASSKTGNSYEQYF	TGTGCCAGTAGTAAAACAGGGAACTCCTACGAGCAGTACTTC
-	-	TRBJ1-3	18	TRBV19	CASSKTLGGGNSGNTIYF	TGTGCCAGTAGCAAAACGCTCGGAGGAGGAAACTCTGGAAACACCATATATTTT
TRBD1	-	TRBJ1-1	14	TRBV6-5	CASSPRDRNTEAFF	TGTGCCAGCAGCCCGAGGGACAGGAACACTGAAGCTTTCTTT
TRBD2	-	TRBJ2-5	15	TRBV7-2	CASSLVREPWETQYF	TGTGCCAGCAGCTTAGTGCGGGAGCCCTGGGAGACCCAGTACTTC
-	-	TRBJ1-1	10	TRBV29-1	CSVGPAEAFF	TGCAGCGTTGGCCCAGCTGAAGCTTTCTTT
-	-	TRBJ2-1	12	TRBV7-2	CASSLRDNEQFF	TGTGCCAGCAGCTTACGCGACAATGAGCAGTTCTTC
TRBD1	few	TRBJ1-2	14	TRBV18	CASSPGQGADGYTF	TGTGCCAGCTCACCAGGACAGGGGGCGGATGGCTACACCTTC
TRBD2	-	TRBJ2-1	18	TRBV7-8	CASSLKAGLAGVNNEQFF	TGTGCCAGCAGCTTAAAGGCCGGGCTAGCGGGAGTAAACAATGAGCAGTTCTTC
-	-	TRBJ2-2	17	TRBV28	CASTEPEADANTGELFF	TGTGCCAGCACCGAGCCGGAGGCCGACGCGAACACCGGGGAGCTGTTTTTT
-	-	TRBJ2-1	15	TRBV2	CASSEEGQWGNEQFF	TGTGCCAGCAGTGAGGAGGGACAGTGGGGCAATGAGCAGTTCTTC
-	-	TRBJ1-2	14	TRBV18	CASSPGLANYGYTF	TGTGCCAGCTCACCCGGACTGGCCAACTATGGCTACACCTTC
-	-	TRBJ1-1	15	TRBV6-5	CASSYLETGNTEAFF	TGTGCCAGCAGTTACTTGGAGACAGGGAACACTGAAGCTTTCTTT
-	-	TRBJ2-5	11	TRBV9	CASTPRETQYF	TGTGCCAGCACTCCTAGAGAGACCCAGTACTTC
-	-	TRBJ2-7	13	TRBV5-4	CASSFSGAYEQYF	TGTGCCAGCAGCTTTTCAGGGGCCTACGAGCAGTACTTC
TRBD1	-	TRBJ2-5	18	TRBV4-3	CASSPSPGTGISRETQYF	TGCGCCAGCAGCCCAAGCCCCGGGACAGGGATATCGAGGGAGACCCAGTACTTC
TRBD1	-	TRBJ2-2	15	TRBV27	CASSTSDRGAGELFF	TGTGCCAGCAGCACCTCGGACAGGGGGGCCGGGGAGCTGTTTTTT
-	-	TRBJ1-4	15	TRBV7-2	CASSLGWAPNEKLFF	TGTGCCAGCAGCTTAGGTTGGGCACCTAATGAAAAACTGTTTTTT
-	once	TRBJ2-7	14	TRBV4-2	CASSQEDFGYEQYF	TGTGCCAGCAGCCAAGAGGACTTTGGCTACGAGCAGTACTTC
TRBD2	-	TRBJ2-3	14	TRBV7-3	CASSQGGYTDTQYF	TGTGCCAGCAGCCAGGGAGGGTACACAGATACGCAGTATTTT
TRBD2	-	TRBJ2-3	16	TRBV23-1	CASSLVAGGWPDTQYF	TGCGCCAGCAGTCTGGTGGCGGGAGGGTGGCCAGATACGCAGTATTTT